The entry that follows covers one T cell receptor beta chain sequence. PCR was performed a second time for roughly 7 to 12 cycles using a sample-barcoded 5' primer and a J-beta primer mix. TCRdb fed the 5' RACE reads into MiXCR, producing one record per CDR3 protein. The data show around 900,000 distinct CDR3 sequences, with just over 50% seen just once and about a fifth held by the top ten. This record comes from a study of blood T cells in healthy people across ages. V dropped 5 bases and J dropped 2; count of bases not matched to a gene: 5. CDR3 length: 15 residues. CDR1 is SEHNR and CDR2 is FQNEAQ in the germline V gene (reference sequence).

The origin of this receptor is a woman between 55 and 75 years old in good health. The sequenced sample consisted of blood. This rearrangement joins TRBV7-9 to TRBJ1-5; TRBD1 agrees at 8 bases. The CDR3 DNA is TGTGCCAGCAGCGCCGGACAGGGCGGCAATCAGCCCCAGCATTTT. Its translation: CASSAGQGGNQPQHF.